The entry that follows covers one T cell receptor beta chain sequence. This sample stems from a study of blood T cell repertoires in COVID-19. As for the study in general: Some COVID-19 samples were acute and others convalescent; all came from the United States, Italy and Spain.

In the original processing: Researchers report that nucleated cell counts were estimated from reference gene primer amplification. Using immunoSEQ multiplex PCR, the repertoire was profiled, and TCRdb retains in-frame clones only, with some absent. D and trimming were read from the DNA, whereas the V and J calls and clone size are those reported in that table. The sample includes approximately 70,000 clones, about nine tenths of them seen just once. Sequencing used peripheral blood. This TCR was sampled from a man between 50 and 59 years old with active COVID-19.

CDR3 residues: CAWSPDRADTQYF. The CDR3 nucleotides are TGTGCCTGGAGTCCGGACAGGGCAGATACGCAGTATTTT. This chain connects TRBV30 to TRBJ2-3, with TRBD1 matching 8 bases. V lost 2 bases, J lost 4 bases, and 2 bases stayed unmatched. Germline CDR1 reads GTSNPN; CDR2 reads SVGIG (reference sequence). The CDR3 runs 13 residues.